This passage covers 19 T cell receptor beta chains from one sample sequenced in a study of TIL therapy for anti-PD-1-resistant metastatic lung cancer. The libraries were made with immunoSEQ v3. Data came from immunoSEQ multiplex PCR; TCRdb stores just in-frame clones and leaves some out. The sample includes about 50,000 clones, roughly 85% seen only once; the top ten take about 5%. Regarding time point: pre-treatment sample, taken before nivolumab and TIL therapy. The specimen comprised blood, sampled at baseline. These receptors were taken from a woman aged 30 to 85 with non-small cell lung cancer.

The chain has TRBV5-4 and TRBJ1-1; D is possibly TRBD1 (6 bases). Germline V CDR1 and CDR2: SGHNT, YYREEE (reference sequence). CDR3 length: 16 amino acids. Trimming pared 2 bases from V and 3 bases from J, leaving 17 bases between. CDR3 DNA sequence: TGTGCCAGCAGCTTCGACCCAACAGGGAAAGACACTGAAGCTTTCTTT. As protein: CASSFDPTGKDTEAFF.

This clone was counted a few times. The chain combines TRBV6-5 with TRBJ1-4; a possible D gene is TRBD1 (5 bases). V lost 6 bases and J lost 8, with 13 bases in between. CDR1 and CDR2 (germline): MNHEY, SVGAGI. The CDR3 runs 13 residues. CDR3 loop: CASRPPGGEKLFF. CDR3 coding DNA: TGTGCCAGCAGACCGCCCGGGGGGGAAAAACTGTTTTTT.

The chain carries TRBV4-3 and TRBJ2-2; perhaps TRBD2 as D (6 bases). The CDR3 consists of 15 residues. The V end was cut by 5 bases, the J end by 1 base, with 11 bases between. From germline, CDR1 is LGHNA and CDR2 YSLEER. CDR3 amino acids: CASSMGLLNTGELFF. The CDR3 nucleotides are TGCGCCAGCAGCATGGGACTCTTGAACACCGGGGAGCTGTTTTTT.

The V gene is TRBV9, the J gene TRBJ2-5; 7 bases map to TRBD1. V was pared by 3 bases and J by 2 bases, with 4 bases of the junction left unmatched. Germline-derived CDR1 and CDR2 are SGDLS and YYNGEE. The CDR3 consists of 14 residues. The CDR3 nucleotides read TGTGCCAGCAGCGATAGGACAGGTCAAGAGACCCAGTACTTC. As protein: CASSDRTGQETQYF. Using reference TRBV9 and TRBJ2-5 for the parts outside the CDR3, the full variable domain is DSGVTQTPKHLITATGQRVTLRCSPRSGDLSVYWYQQSLDQGLQFLIQYYNGEERAKGNILERFSAQQFPDLHSELNLSSLELGDSALYFCASSDRTGQETQYFGPGTRLLVL.

The chain is built from TRBV10-2 and TRBJ2-7; the D gene is possibly TRBD2 (5 bases). The CDR3 has 16 residues. Trimming cost V 0 bases and J 3 bases, with 15 bases left between them. Germline lookup yields CDR1 WSHSY and CDR2 SAAADI. The CDR3 DNA sequence: TGCGCCAGCAGTGAGTCGGTTGGACGGCGGGTCTACGAGCAGTACTTC. Protein sequence: CASSESVGRRVYEQYF.

The J gene is TRBJ2-5, the V gene TRBV5-4; TRBD1 matches 7 bases. Germline CDR1 SGHNT, CDR2 YYREEE (reference sequence). V lost 0 bases and J lost 5; bases outside the gene matches: 7. This CDR3 is built from 15 residues. The CDR3 protein is CASSLERGRSETQYF. DNA of the CDR3: TGTGCCAGCAGCTTGGAGAGGGGGCGGTCCGAGACCCAGTACTTC.

V is TRBV11-3 and J is TRBJ1-1, with D hard to call. The CDR3 sequence is 15 residues long. Trimming took 5 bases from V and 0 from J, leaving 13 bases between them. Germline V gives CDR1 SGHNT, CDR2 YENEEA. CDR3 nucleotides: TGTGCCAGCAGCCATCCAATTGTTTTGAACACTGAAGCTTTCTTT. Translated: CASSHPIVLNTEAFF.

This clone was observed a handful of times. The chain employs TRBV18 and TRBJ2-7; 14 bases map to TRBD2. The junction had 4 bases not matched to a gene; V was cut back by 0 bases and J by 3 bases. The CDR3 consists of 17 residues. CDR1 KGHSH and CDR2 LQKENI come from the germline V gene. CDR3 sequence: CASSPPGLAGGYYEQYF. The CDR3 region has the DNA TGTGCCAGCTCACCACCCGGACTAGCGGGGGGCTACTACGAGCAGTACTTC. The full variable domain, rest sourced from reference TRBV18 and TRBJ2-7, is NAGVMQNPRHLVRRRGQEARLRCSPMKGHSHVYWYRQLPEEGLKFMVYLQKENIIDESGMPKERFSAEFPKEGPSILRIQQVVRGDSAAYFCASSPPGLAGGYYEQYFGPGTRLTVT.

The J gene is TRBJ2-3, the V gene TRBV28; 8 bases are a match to TRBD2. The germline CDR1 and CDR2 sequences are MDHEN and SYDVKM. With 4 bases clipped from V and 1 base from J, the junction kept 10 bases outside the gene matches. The CDR3 runs 17 residues. CDR3 sequence: CASSSPLLLAGTDTQYF. The CDR3 nucleotides read TGTGCCAGCAGTTCTCCCCTATTACTAGCGGGCACAGATACGCAGTATTTT.

The chain recombines TRBV6-1 with TRBJ2-3, with D perhaps TRBD1 (6 bases). Germline-derived CDR1 and CDR2 are MNHNS and SASEGT. With 0 bases removed from V and 9 bases from J, the gap between germline ends came to 10 bases. The CDR3 has 13 amino acids. As DNA, the CDR3 is TGTGCCAGCAGTGAAGCGGGCCAGGGGACGCAGTATTTT. As protein: CASSEAGQGTQYF.

The chain uses TRBV10-1 and TRBJ1-1, with D uncertain. CDR1 and CDR2 from the germline V gene are WNHNN and SYGVQD (reference sequence). V was trimmed by 8 bases and J by 0 bases, leaving 10 bases between them. This CDR3 has 13 residues. CDR3 loop: CASRRFMNTEAFF. DNA for the CDR3: TGCGCCAGCCGCAGGTTCATGAACACTGAAGCTTTCTTT.

This chain connects TRBV27 to TRBJ2-5, with a possible D match to TRBD2 (5 bases). The germline V and J ends were trimmed by 4 bases and 2 bases, with 8 bases remaining between them. In germline, CDR1 is MNHEY, CDR2 SMNVEV (reference sequence). The CDR3 is 13 amino acids. CDR3 residues: CASSSVAQETQYF. The CDR3 nucleotides are TGTGCCAGCAGTTCCGTAGCGCAAGAGACCCAGTACTTC.

A few counts support this clone. The rearrangement uses TRBV10-1 and TRBJ1-1; no reliable D call. The V end lost 4 bases, the J end lost 5 bases, and 17 bases lay between the germline ends. Germline CDR1 and CDR2: WNHNN and SYGVQD (reference sequence). The CDR3 runs to 15 residues. The CDR3: CASSVAGPGGTEAFF. CDR3 coding DNA: TGCGCCAGCAGTGTAGCGGGTCCGGGAGGAACTGAAGCTTTCTTT.

V gene TRBV27 combines with J gene TRBJ2-3; possibly TRBD2 for D (6 bases). In germline, CDR1 is MNHEY, CDR2 SMNVEV (reference sequence). V was shortened by 6 bases and J by 5 bases, with 18 bases between the two germline ends. CDR3 length: 15 residues. The chain's CDR3 is CASSPRDSRGDTQYF. DNA of the CDR3: TGTGCCAGCAGCCCCCGGGACTCCCGGGGAGATACGCAGTATTTT.

This clone was seen more than once but under ten times. This rearrangement joins TRBV30 to TRBJ1-1, with D possibly TRBD1 on 5 matching bases. Germline lookup yields CDR1 GTSNPN and CDR2 SVGIG (reference sequence). V was clipped by 1 base and J by 0 bases, with 12 bases between them. This CDR3 has 15 amino acids. The CDR3 DNA reads as TGTGCCTGGAGTGCCCTCCCGGACATGAACACTGAAGCTTTCTTT. Protein sequence: CAWSALPDMNTEAFF.

This clone was counted a single time. This rearrangement joins TRBV29-1 to TRBJ2-3; TRBD2 aligns across 8 bases. CDR1 is SQVTM and CDR2 is ANQGSEA in the germline V gene. The CDR3 is made up of 13 amino acids. With 5 bases clipped from V and 2 bases from J, the junction kept 3 bases outside the gene matches. The CDR3 loop reads CSVRLATTDTQYF. CDR3 bases: TGCAGCGTTAGACTAGCGACCACAGATACGCAGTATTTT.

This clone was counted only a few times. The genes are TRBV5-6 and TRBJ2-6; D ambiguous. V lost 1 base and J lost 2, with 7 bases in between. Germline CDR1 SGHDT, CDR2 YYEEEE. The CDR3 is 15 residues long. CDR3 sequence reads: CASSLTGAGANVLTF. The CDR3 DNA sequence: TGTGCCAGCAGCTTGACTGGGGCTGGGGCCAACGTCCTGACTTTC.

This clone is a singleton in its sample. The chain uses TRBV7-9 and TRBJ2-6; D gene uncertain. In germline, CDR1 is SEHNR, CDR2 FQNEAQ (reference sequence). The V gene lost 7 bases and the J gene lost 0 bases, with 4 bases spanning the gap. The CDR3 consists of 13 residues. The CDR3 here is CASTGSGANVLTF. CDR3 nucleotides: TGTGCCAGCACGGGCTCTGGGGCCAACGTCCTGACTTTC.

This chain uses TRBV28 with TRBJ2-3; the D is unclear. V was pared by 6 bases and J by 3 bases, with 13 bases between. This CDR3 is 14 amino acids long. CDR1 MDHEN and CDR2 SYDVKM come from the germline V gene. The CDR3, as DNA: TGTGCCAGCAGCCGGAATTCGGTAACAGATACGCAGTATTTT. It translates to CASSRNSVTDTQYF.